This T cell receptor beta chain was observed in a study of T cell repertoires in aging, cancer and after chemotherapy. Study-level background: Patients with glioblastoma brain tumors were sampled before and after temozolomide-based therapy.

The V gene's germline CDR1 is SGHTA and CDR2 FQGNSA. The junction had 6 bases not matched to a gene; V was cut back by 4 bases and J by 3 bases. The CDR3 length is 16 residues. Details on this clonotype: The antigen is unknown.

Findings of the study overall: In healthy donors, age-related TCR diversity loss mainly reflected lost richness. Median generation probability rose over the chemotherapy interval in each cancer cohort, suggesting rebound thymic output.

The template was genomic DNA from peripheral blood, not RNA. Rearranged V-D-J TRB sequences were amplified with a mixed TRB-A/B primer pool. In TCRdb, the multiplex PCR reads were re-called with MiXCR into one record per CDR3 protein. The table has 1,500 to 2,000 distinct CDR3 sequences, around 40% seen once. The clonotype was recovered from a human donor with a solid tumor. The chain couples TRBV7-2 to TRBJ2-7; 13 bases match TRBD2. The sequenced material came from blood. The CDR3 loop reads CASSSGTSGNLYEQYF. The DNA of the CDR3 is TGTGCCAGCAGCTCAGGGACTAGCGGGAATCTCTACGAGCAGTACTTC.